These T cell receptor beta chains were read from a single sample in a study of blood T cell repertoires in COVID-19. Assay used: immunoSEQ multiplex PCR; TCRdb lists only in-frame clones, some missing. The sample records some 160,000 clones, 88% being singletons. Material for sequencing was PBMCs or T cells enriched from blood (not recorded which). The receptors here all came from a woman in her forties or fifties who had recovered from COVID-19. CDR3s leave out the opening cysteine and the closing phenylalanine or tryptophan. A D gene is named only where the DNA matches it firmly. Clone size, where shown, is once, few, many, or a class for clones that have expanded.

NA	11	NA	TRBV18	ASSLKTAYEQY
NA	11	once	TRBV7-6	ASSWEWGYEQY
NA	13	NA	TRBV24-1	ATSGTAEVTDTQY
NA	11	few	TRBV11-3	ASSFTTNSPLH
NA	9	few	TRBV3-1/TRBV3-2	ASSAQDTIY
TRBD1	12	NA	TRBV6-2/TRBV6-3	ASSDRTGEYEQY
TRBD2	13	NA	TRBV7-6	ASSSTGRGGNEQF
TRBD2	15	NA	TRBV9	ASSVDVSGGVVDTQY
TRBD2	12	NA	TRBV7-2	ASSPRTSGGEQF
NA	12	NA	TRBV4-2	ASSPRGISYEQY
NA	11	NA	TRBV5-1	ASSPRVNTEAF
NA	10	NA	TRBV7-9	ASPPTGDEQF
TRBD1	10	NA	TRBV3-1/TRBV3-2	ASSPDRVGYT
NA	14	NA	TRBV18	ASSPARTDSNQPQH
TRBD2	10	once	TRBV6-5	ASSSGGGEQY
NA	12	NA	TRBV5-4	ASSPSQGVPRAF
NA	12	NA	TRBV4-1	ASSQVDFPNEQF
NA	13	NA	TRBV7-9	ASSLAGRLAGELF
NA	13	NA	TRBV27	ASSSGTARVYGYT
NA	13	NA	TRBV19	ASTPVRGRAGELF
NA	14	NA	TRBV7-7	ASSLASPGEIHEQY
TRBD1	15	NA	TRBV6-2/TRBV6-3	ASSYHHDRGLHSPLH
NA	13	NA	TRBV19	ASTLQAPQGYGYT
NA	16	NA	TRBV23-1	ASSQLKLMSSYNSPLH
NA	13	NA	TRBV10-1	ASSLGGRRTDTQY
NA	11	NA	TRBV2	ASRPTGSRGYT
TRBD1	13	once	TRBV7-2	ASSSDRGYQETQY
TRBD2	11	NA	TRBV19	ASSFGLAGEQY